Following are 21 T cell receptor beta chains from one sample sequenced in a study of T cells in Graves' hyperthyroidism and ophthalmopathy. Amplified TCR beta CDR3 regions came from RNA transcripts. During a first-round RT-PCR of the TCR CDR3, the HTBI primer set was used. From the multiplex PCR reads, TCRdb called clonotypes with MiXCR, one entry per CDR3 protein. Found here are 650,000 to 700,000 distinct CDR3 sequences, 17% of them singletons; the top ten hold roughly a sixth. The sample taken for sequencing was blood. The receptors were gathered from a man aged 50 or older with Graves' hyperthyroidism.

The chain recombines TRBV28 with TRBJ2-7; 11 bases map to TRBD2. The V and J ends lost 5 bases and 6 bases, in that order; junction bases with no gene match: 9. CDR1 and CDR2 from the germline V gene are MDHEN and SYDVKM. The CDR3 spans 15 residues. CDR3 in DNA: TGTGCCAGCAGTATCACGGCTAGCGGGGGGCTCGAGCAGTACTTC. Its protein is CASSITASGGLEQYF.

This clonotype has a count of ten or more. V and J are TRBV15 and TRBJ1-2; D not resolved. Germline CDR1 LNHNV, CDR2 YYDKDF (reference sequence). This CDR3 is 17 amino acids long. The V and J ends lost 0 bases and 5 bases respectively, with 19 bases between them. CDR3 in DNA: TGTGCCACCAGCAGAGATAGGGCTTGGTATGCGTGGTATGGCTACACCTTC. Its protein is CATSRDRAWYAWYGYTF.

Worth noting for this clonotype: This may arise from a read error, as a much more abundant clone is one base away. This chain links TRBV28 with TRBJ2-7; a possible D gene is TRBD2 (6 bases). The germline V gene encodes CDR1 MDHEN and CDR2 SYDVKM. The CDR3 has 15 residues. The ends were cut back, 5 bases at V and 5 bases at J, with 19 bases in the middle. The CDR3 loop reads CASSTPGGLIHEQYF. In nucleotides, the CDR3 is TGTGCCAGCAGTACCCCCGGGGGATTGATCCACGAGCAGTACTTC. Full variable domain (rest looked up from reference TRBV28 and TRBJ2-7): DVKVTQSSRYLVKRTGEKVFLECVQDMDHENMFWYRQDPGLGLRLIYFSYDVKMKEKGDIPEGYSVSREKKERFSLILESASTNQTSMYLCASSTPGGLIHEQYFGPGTRLTVT.

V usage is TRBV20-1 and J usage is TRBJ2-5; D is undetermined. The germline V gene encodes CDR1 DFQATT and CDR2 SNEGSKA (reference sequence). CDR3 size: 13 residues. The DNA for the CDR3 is TGCAGGGCACGCTTCTACGAACAAGAGACCCAGTACTTC. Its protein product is CRARFYEQETQYF.

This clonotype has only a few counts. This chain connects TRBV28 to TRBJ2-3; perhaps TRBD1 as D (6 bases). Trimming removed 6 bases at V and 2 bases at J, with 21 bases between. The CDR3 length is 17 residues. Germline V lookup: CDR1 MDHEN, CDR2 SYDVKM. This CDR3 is CASSLRDIKIDTDTQYF. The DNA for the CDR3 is TGTGCCAGCAGCCTCCGGGACATTAAAATAGACACAGATACGCAGTATTTT. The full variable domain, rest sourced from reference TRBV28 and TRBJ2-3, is DVKVTQSSRYLVKRTGEKVFLECVQDMDHENMFWYRQDPGLGLRLIYFSYDVKMKEKGDIPEGYSVSREKKERFSLILESASTNQTSMYLCASSLRDIKIDTDTQYFGPGTRLTVL.

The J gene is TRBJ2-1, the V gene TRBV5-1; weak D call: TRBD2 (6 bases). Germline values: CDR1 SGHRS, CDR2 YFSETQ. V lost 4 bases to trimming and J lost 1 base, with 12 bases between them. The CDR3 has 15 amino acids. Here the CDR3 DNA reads TGCGCCAGCAGCGTGGGACTGGATTCCTACAATGAGCAGTTCTTC. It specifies CASSVGLDSYNEQFF.

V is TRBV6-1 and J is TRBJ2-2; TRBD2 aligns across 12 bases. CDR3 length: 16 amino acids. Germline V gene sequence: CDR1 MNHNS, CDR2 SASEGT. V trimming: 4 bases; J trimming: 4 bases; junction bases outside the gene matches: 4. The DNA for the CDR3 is TGTGCCAGCAGTGGAAGACTAGCGGGAGTCACCGGGGAGCTGTTTTTT. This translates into CASSGRLAGVTGELFF.

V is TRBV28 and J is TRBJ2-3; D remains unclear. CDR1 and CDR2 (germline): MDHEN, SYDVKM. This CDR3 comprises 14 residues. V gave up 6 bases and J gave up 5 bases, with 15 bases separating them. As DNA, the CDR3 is TGTGCCAGCAGCCTCTTTGGTGGGGAAGATACGCAGTATTTT. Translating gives CASSLFGGEDTQYF.

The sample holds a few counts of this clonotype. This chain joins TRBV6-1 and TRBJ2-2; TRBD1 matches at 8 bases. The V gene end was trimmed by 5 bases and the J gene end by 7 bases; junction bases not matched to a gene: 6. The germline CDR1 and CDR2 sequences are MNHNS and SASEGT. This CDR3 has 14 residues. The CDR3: CASSMGQEVGELFF. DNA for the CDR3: TGTGCCAGCAGTATGGGACAGGAGGTCGGGGAGCTGTTTTTT.

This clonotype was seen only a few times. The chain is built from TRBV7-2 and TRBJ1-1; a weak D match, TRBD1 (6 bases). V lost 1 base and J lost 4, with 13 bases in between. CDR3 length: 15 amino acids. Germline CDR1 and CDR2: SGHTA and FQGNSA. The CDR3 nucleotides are TGTGCCAGCAGCTTAGAAGGGGGAATCGTCACTGAAGCTTTCTTT. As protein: CASSLEGGIVTEAFF.

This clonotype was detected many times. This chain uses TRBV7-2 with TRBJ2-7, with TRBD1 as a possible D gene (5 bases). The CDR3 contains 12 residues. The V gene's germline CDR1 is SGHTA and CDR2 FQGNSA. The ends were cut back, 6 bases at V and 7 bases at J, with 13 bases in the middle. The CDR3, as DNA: TGTGCCAGCAGGAAAGGGGTGGGAGAGCAGTACTTC. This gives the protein CASRKGVGEQYF.

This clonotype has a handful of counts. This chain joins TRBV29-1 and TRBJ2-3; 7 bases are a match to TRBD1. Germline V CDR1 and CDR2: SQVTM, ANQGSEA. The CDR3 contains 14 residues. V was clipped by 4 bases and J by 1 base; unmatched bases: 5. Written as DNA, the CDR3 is TGCAGCGTTGCCCCAGGGGGAGGCACAGATACGCAGTATTTT. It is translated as CSVAPGGGTDTQYF.

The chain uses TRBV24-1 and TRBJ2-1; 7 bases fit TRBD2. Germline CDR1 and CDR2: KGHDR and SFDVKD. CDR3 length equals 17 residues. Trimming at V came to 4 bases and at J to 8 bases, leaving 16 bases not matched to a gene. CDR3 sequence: CATSETSSGTILDEQFF. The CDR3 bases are TGTGCCACCAGTGAAACCTCATCCGGGACTATTCTCGATGAGCAGTTCTTC.

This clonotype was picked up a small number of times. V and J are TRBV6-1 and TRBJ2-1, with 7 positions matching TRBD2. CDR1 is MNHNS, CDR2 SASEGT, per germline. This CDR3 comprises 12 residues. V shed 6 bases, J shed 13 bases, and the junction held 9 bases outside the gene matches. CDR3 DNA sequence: TGTGCCAGCAGCGAGAGCGGGAAGCTCCAGTTCTTC. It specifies CASSESGKLQFF.

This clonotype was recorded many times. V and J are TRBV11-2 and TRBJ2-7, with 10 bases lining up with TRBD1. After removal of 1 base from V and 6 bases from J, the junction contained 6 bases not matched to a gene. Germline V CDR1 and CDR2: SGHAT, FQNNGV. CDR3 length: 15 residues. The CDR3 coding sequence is TGTGCCAGCAGCTTAGGTGTGGGACAGGGGATCGAGCAGTACTTC. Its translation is CASSLGVGQGIEQYF.

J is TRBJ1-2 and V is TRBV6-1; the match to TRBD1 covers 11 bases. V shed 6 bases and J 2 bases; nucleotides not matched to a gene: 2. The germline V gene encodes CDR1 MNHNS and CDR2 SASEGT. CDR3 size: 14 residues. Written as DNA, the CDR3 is TGTGCCAGCAGGGGACAGGGGGACAACTATGGCTACACCTTC. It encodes CASRGQGDNYGYTF.

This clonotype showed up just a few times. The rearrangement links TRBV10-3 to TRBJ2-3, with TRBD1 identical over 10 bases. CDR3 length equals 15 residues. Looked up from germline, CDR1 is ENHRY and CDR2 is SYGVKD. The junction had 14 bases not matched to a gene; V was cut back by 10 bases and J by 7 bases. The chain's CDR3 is CATRFGTGVSNTQYF. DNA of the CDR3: TGTGCCACCAGATTCGGGACAGGGGTTTCAAATACGCAGTATTTT.

The CDR3 DNA reads TGTGCCAGCAGTTTGGGACAGGGGAGTTGGTCACCCCTCCACTTT. Its translation is CASSLGQGSWSPLHF. This chain connects TRBV28 to TRBJ1-6; TRBD1 aligns across 10 bases. Unmatched junction bases numbered 6, after V lost 3 bases and J lost 10 bases. The CDR3 is made up of 15 amino acids. Germline assignment: CDR1 MDHEN and CDR2 SYDVKM.

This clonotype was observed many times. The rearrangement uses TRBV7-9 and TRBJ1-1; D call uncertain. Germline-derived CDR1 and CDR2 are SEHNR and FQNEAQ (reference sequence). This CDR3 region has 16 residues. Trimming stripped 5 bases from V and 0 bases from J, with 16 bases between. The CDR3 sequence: CASSPFLREMNTEAFF. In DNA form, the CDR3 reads TGTGCCAGCAGCCCCTTCTTGAGGGAGATGAACACTGAAGCTTTCTTT.

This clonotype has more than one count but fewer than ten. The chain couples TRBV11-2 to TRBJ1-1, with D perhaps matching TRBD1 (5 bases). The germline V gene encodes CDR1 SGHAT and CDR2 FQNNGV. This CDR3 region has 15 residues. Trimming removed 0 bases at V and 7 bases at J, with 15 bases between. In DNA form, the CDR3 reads TGTGCCAGCAGCTTAGATGATTTGACAGACCGTGAAGCTTTCTTT. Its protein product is CASSLDDLTDREAFF.

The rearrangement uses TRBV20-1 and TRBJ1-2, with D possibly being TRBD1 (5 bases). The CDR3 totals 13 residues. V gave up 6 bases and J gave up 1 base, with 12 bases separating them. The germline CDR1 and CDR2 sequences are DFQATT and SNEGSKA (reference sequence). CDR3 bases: TGCAGTGCCCCCGAGACAGTTAACTATGGCTACACCTTC. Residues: CSAPETVNYGYTF.